This T cell receptor (beta chain) was sequenced in a study of cytomegalovirus exposure and HLA in healthy donors. Overall study: Drawn from HLA-typed donors, 83 million or so unique TCRs were held in an early data release. Study observations and caveats: TCR beta chains numbering about 160 were designated cytomegalovirus-associated.

PCR employed 60 Vbeta and 13 Jbeta primers. Clones were read by immunoSEQ multiplex PCR, and TCRdb kept only the in-frame ones, dropping some. The table includes 75,000 to 90,000 clones, approximately 80% detected once. Germline values: CDR1 SSHAT, CDR2 FNYEAQ (reference sequence). The CDR3 sequence is 15 residues long. In the case of this clone: The antigen is not known. One end of the junction is discordant with germline, which a read error may explain.

The donors (healthy individuals) were bone marrow donors. Nobody wrote down the CMV serostatus of this donor. The gene calls are TRBV7-7 and TRBJ2-1, with TRBD1 matching over 9 bases. Sequencing was performed on PBMCs. The clonotype originates from a human donor in good health. CDR3 in DNA: TGTGCCAGCAGCCTAGCCCGGACAGGGGCAGGGGAGCAGTTCTTC. This translates into CASSLARTGAGEQFF.